Below, 32 T cell receptor beta chains from the same sample are listed, as sequenced in a study of shared T cell receptors in the human thymus (dated by TCRdb to the early 2020s). Libraries were prepared through the immunoSEQ multiplex PCR assay. TCRdb's version of the immuneACCESS table is confined to in-frame rearrangements and falls short of the full clone set. An unresolved V gene accounts for under half of the shortfall where checked; the remainder is of unknown origin. The sample table lists a few hundred thousand clones, roughly 94% of them with a count of one. 0.015% to 0.02% of the sample lies in the top ten. Sequences were obtained from thymocytes. The receptors originated from a human donor.

The chain combines TRBV5-1 with TRBJ2-6; unclear D gene. Trimming took off 4 bases at V and 0 bases at J, with 11 bases between the two ends. The V gene's germline CDR1 is SGHRS and CDR2 YFSETQ. The length of the CDR3 is 16 residues. In nucleotides, the CDR3 is TGCGCCAGCAGCGAAGGGCTCCTCTCTGGGGCCAACGTCCTGACTTTC. Residues: CASSEGLLSGANVLTF.

The chain recombines TRBV21-1 with TRBJ1-1; TRBD1, the D gene given by the table, was not confirmed from the DNA. TRBV21-1 is an annotated pseudogene. CDR3 size: 14 residues. This chain's CDR3 is CASSSWFRGAEAFF. The CDR3 nucleotides are TGTGCCAGCAGTTCGTGGTTTAGGGGCGCTGAAGCTTTCTTT.

This clone was picked up a small number of times. V usage is TRBV18 and J usage is TRBJ1-1; D ambiguous. Trimming pared 3 bases from V and 7 bases from J, leaving 12 bases between. The CDR3 runs 13 residues. Per the germline V gene, CDR1 is KGHSH and CDR2 is LQKENI. The CDR3 here is CASSPRIMSEAFF. The CDR3 nucleotides read TGTGCCAGCTCACCCCGGATTATGAGTGAAGCTTTCTTT.

The DNA for the CDR3 is TGTGCCAGCAGCACCCCGGCCGGGGGCAGCACCGGGGAGCTGTTTTTT. Its translation: CASSTPAGGSTGELFF. The chain couples TRBV5-4 to TRBJ2-2, with D possibly being TRBD1 or TRBD2 (6 bases each). The CDR3 sequence is 16 residues long. V lost 4 bases and J 4 bases, leaving 17 bases between the germline ends. Germline assignment: CDR1 SGHNT and CDR2 YYREEE (reference sequence).

This chain connects TRBV7-2 to TRBJ2-3; a weak D match, TRBD1 (6 bases). The CDR3 totals 17 residues. The germline V and J ends were trimmed by 4 bases and 3 bases, with 20 bases remaining between them. From germline, CDR1 is SGHTA and CDR2 FQGNSA. The CDR3 reads CASSSFRGLYLTDTQYF. The CDR3 DNA follows: TGTGCCAGCAGCTCATTCAGGGGTCTTTACCTAACAGATACGCAGTATTTT.

The chain links TRBV6-1 to TRBJ2-7; D not certain. V was cut by 10 bases and J by 0 bases, with 16 bases left in between. Germline values: CDR1 MNHNS, CDR2 SASEGT. This CDR3 has 14 residues. The DNA of the CDR3 is TGTGCCATCCTGCTCGTGAACAGCTCCTACGAGCAGTACTTC. Translation: CAILLVNSSYEQYF.

The V call is TRBV7-6, the J call TRBJ1-2; D is possibly TRBD1 (5 bases). With 5 bases removed from V and 2 bases from J, the gap between germline ends came to 9 bases. There are 13 residues in the CDR3. The germline gives CDR1 SGHVS, CDR2 FNYEAQ. The CDR3 nucleotides read TGTGCCAGCAGCCCCAGACAGAACTATGGCTACACCTTC. It specifies CASSPRQNYGYTF.

This clone was seen once. The chain recombines TRBV19 with TRBJ2-7; D is perhaps TRBD1 (6 bases). The length of the CDR3 is 15 residues. CDR1 is LNHDA, CDR2 SQIVND, per germline (reference sequence). Trimming cost V 6 bases and J 0 bases, with 15 bases left between them. CDR3 in amino acids: CASRGEGTNSYEQYF. CDR3 coding DNA: TGTGCCAGTAGGGGAGAAGGGACAAACTCCTACGAGCAGTACTTC. Drawing the rest from reference TRBV19 and TRBJ2-7, the complete variable domain is DGGITQSPKYLFRKEGQNVTLSCEQNLNHDAMYWYRQDPGQGLRLIYYSQIVNDFQKGDIAEGYSVSREKKESFPLTVTSAQKNPTAFYLCASRGEGTNSYEQYFGPGTRLTVT.

This clone has only one observation. The V gene is TRBV27, the J gene TRBJ1-1; D is perhaps TRBD1 (5 bases). With 2 bases removed from V and 0 bases from J, the gap between germline ends came to 10 bases. This CDR3 has 15 residues. Germline CDR1 MNHEY, CDR2 SMNVEV (reference sequence). CDR3 region: CASSLRGPMNTEAFF. CDR3 DNA sequence: TGTGCCAGCAGTTTAAGGGGCCCCATGAACACTGAAGCTTTCTTT.

The J gene is TRBJ2-7, the V gene TRBV27; maybe TRBD1 (5 bases). Trimming removed 6 bases from V and 0 bases from J, with 12 bases in between. The germline V gene encodes CDR1 MNHEY and CDR2 SMNVEV (reference sequence). The CDR3 spans 14 residues. For the CDR3, the DNA is TGTGCCAGCAGACCTAAGGGGATCTCCTACGAGCAGTACTTC. Residues: CASRPKGISYEQYF.

In its sample, this clone was seen a few times. The chain combines TRBV10-3 with TRBJ1-3; 9 bases are a match to TRBD1. CDR3 length: 21 residues. The junction had 17 bases not matched to a gene; V was cut back by 0 bases and J by 2 bases. Germline CDR1 reads ENHRY; CDR2 reads SYGVKD. CDR3 coding DNA: TGTGCCATCAGTGAGTCCCCGGTCTGGGACAGGGCAGAGGGGACTGGAAACACCATATATTTT. This codes for CAISESPVWDRAEGTGNTIYF.

The chain carries TRBV6-5 and TRBJ2-7; D gene unclear. V lost 6 bases and J 2 bases, leaving 17 bases between the germline ends. Germline V gene sequence: CDR1 MNHEY, CDR2 SVGAGI. There are 15 residues in the CDR3. CDR3 DNA sequence: TGTGCCAGCAGCATCGGGCCTTATAGGGCCTACGAGCAGTACTTC. Encoded protein: CASSIGPYRAYEQYF.

The chain has TRBV27 and TRBJ2-3, with D perhaps being TRBD1 or TRBD2 (5 bases each). Germline values: CDR1 MNHEY, CDR2 SMNVEV (reference sequence). V lost 1 base and J 4 bases, leaving 9 bases between the germline ends. The CDR3 is 14 residues long. The CDR3 coding sequence is TGTGCCAGCAGTTTATATGGGGACGCAGATACGCAGTATTTT. This translates into CASSLYGDADTQYF.

The chain links TRBV19 to TRBJ1-3; 10 nucleotides line up with TRBD1. The J segment lost 5 bases and the V segment lost 10 bases, leaving 8 bases of the junction unmatched. Germline V gene sequence: CDR1 LNHDA, CDR2 SQIVND (reference sequence). The CDR3 length is 14 residues. The CDR3 region is CATTGQGFRNTIYF. CDR3 DNA: TGTGCCACCACGGGACAGGGGTTTAGAAACACCATATATTTT.

This rearrangement joins TRBV5-6 to TRBJ1-2, with a weak D call TRBD1 (5 bases). CDR1 and CDR2 from the germline V gene are SGHDT and YYEEEE. The CDR3 is 17 amino acids. V was shortened by 4 bases and J by 1 base, with 20 bases between the two germline ends. Written as DNA, the CDR3 is TGTGCCAGCAGCGACAGCGGAGGGATCGGGGTTAACTATGGCTACACCTTC. Residues: CASSDSGGIGVNYGYTF.

The chain recombines TRBV5-1 with TRBJ2-7; 10 nucleotides match TRBD1. CDR1 is SGHRS and CDR2 is YFSETQ in the germline V gene. V trimming: 0 bases; J trimming: 3 bases; junction bases outside the gene matches: 9. The CDR3 is 17 residues long. The CDR3 DNA reads TGCGCCAGCAGCTTGGCCGGGACAGGGGATGAGGACTACGAGCAGTACTTC. This sequence encodes CASSLAGTGDEDYEQYF. The full variable domain, completed using reference TRBV5-1 and TRBJ2-7, is KAGVTQTPRYLIKTRGQQVTLSCSPISGHRSVSWYQQTPGQGLQFLFEYFSETQRNKGNFPGRFSGRQFSNSRSEMNVSTLELGDSALYLCASSLAGTGDEDYEQYFGPGTRLTVT.

The V call is TRBV2, the J call TRBJ1-2; a weak D match, TRBD1 (6 bases). The CDR3 has 15 residues. CDR1 SNHLY and CDR2 FYNNEI come from the germline V gene. V was pared by 2 bases and J by 0 bases, with 10 bases between. The CDR3 DNA is TGTGCCAGCAGTGAAAGTACAGGGCCTAACTATGGCTACACCTTC. Encoded protein: CASSESTGPNYGYTF.

The chain links TRBV15 to TRBJ2-3; the D gene could be TRBD1 or TRBD2 (5 bases each). Per the germline V gene, CDR1 is LNHNV and CDR2 is YYDKDF (reference sequence). The CDR3 has 15 residues. V was shortened by 1 base and J by 6 bases, with 14 bases between the two germline ends. CDR3 coding DNA: TGTGCCACCAGCAGAGTCCCGGGACCATGGGATACGCAGTATTTT. Its protein is CATSRVPGPWDTQYF. Full variable domain (missing parts from reference TRBV15 and TRBJ2-3): DAMVIQNPRYQVTQFGKPVTLSCSQTLNHNVMYWYQQKSSQAPKLLFHYYDKDFNNEADTPDNFQSRRPNTSFCFLDIRSPGLGDTAMYLCATSRVPGPWDTQYFGPGTRLTVL.

The CDR3 protein is CASSSGTGDEKLFF. DNA of the CDR3: TGTGCCAGCAGCTCCGGGACAGGGGATGAAAAACTGTTTTTT. The rearrangement links TRBV5-6 to TRBJ1-4, with 10 bases identical to TRBD1. V was clipped by 3 bases and J by 6 bases; unmatched bases: 2. CDR3 size: 14 residues. Germline CDR1 reads SGHDT; CDR2 reads YYEEEE. The complete variable domain, with remaining parts taken from reference TRBV5-6 and TRBJ1-4, reads DAGVTQSPTHLIKTRGQQVTLRCSPKSGHDTVSWYQQALGQGPQFIFQYYEEEERQRGNFPDRFSGHQFPNYSSELNVNALLLGDSALYLCASSSGTGDEKLFFGSGTQLSVL.

This clone was picked up one time. The chain joins TRBV28 to TRBJ2-7; D might be TRBD2 (5 bases). This CDR3 comprises 15 residues. Germline assignment: CDR1 MDHEN and CDR2 SYDVKM. The V end was cut by 3 bases, the J end by 4 bases, with 16 bases between. The CDR3 here is CASSLVGSRDYEQYF. DNA of the CDR3: TGTGCCAGCAGTTTGGTGGGTTCGAGGGATTACGAGCAGTACTTC. Looking up the rest from reference TRBV28 and TRBJ2-7 gives the full variable domain: DVKVTQSSRYLVKRTGEKVFLECVQDMDHENMFWYRQDPGLGLRLIYFSYDVKMKEKGDIPEGYSVSREKKERFSLILESASTNQTSMYLCASSLVGSRDYEQYFGPGTRLTVT.

This chain joins TRBV19 and TRBJ1-3; D gene ambiguous. The CDR3 extends over 16 amino acids. V was pared by 3 bases and J by 9 bases, with 21 bases between. The germline V gene has CDR1 LNHDA and CDR2 SQIVND (reference sequence). The CDR3 spells CASSISKFGLMTTIYF. CDR3 nucleotides: TGTGCCAGTAGTATTTCTAAGTTCGGGTTGATGACCACCATATATTTT.

V usage is TRBV29-1 and J usage is TRBJ1-1, with D tentatively TRBD1 (5 bases). Germline V gene sequence: CDR1 SQVTM, CDR2 ANQGSEA. V dropped 8 bases and J dropped 4 bases, with 23 bases sitting between them. CDR3 length: 15 amino acids. The CDR3: CSSSIGGGTSTEAFF. As DNA, the CDR3 is TGCAGCTCTAGTATCGGGGGGGGAACGAGCACTGAAGCTTTCTTT.

This clone was observed once. The chain couples TRBV5-1 to TRBJ1-2; D is undetermined. V dropped 0 bases and J dropped 2 bases, with 11 bases sitting between them. The CDR3 sequence is 15 residues long. Germline CDR1 SGHRS, CDR2 YFSETQ. The CDR3 loop reads CASSLVYSGNYGYTF. The DNA for the CDR3 is TGCGCCAGCAGCTTGGTATACAGTGGGAACTATGGCTACACCTTC.

V usage is TRBV5-4 and J usage is TRBJ2-5; D is perhaps TRBD1 (5 bases). V was pared by 0 bases and J by 4 bases, with 16 bases between. CDR1 is SGHNT and CDR2 is YYREEE in the germline V gene (reference sequence). The CDR3 consists of 16 residues. Here the CDR3 reads CASSLEKGRVGETQYF. The CDR3 coding sequence is TGTGCCAGCAGCTTGGAGAAGGGGCGAGTAGGAGAGACCCAGTACTTC.

The chain recombines TRBV7-4 with TRBJ2-6, with D unresolved. The CDR3 covers 17 residues. Germline assignment: CDR1 SGHVT and CDR2 SQSDAQ. Deletions cut 5 bases from V and 0 bases from J, with 14 bases between. The CDR3, as DNA: TGTGCCAGCAGCCCTCCGGAAGGGCGCTCTGGGGCCAACGTCCTGACTTTC. Translated, it gives CASSPPEGRSGANVLTF.

The sample holds one count of this clone. The CDR3 DNA sequence: TGTGCCAGCAGGGTTCGGGGGGACACAGATACGCAGTATTTT. This gives the protein CASRVRGDTDTQYF. The chain combines TRBV28 with TRBJ2-3, with 7 bases matching TRBD2. Germline V lookup: CDR1 MDHEN, CDR2 SYDVKM. The CDR3 contains 14 residues. V shed 6 bases, J shed 2 bases, and the junction held 5 bases outside the gene matches.

The V gene is TRBV6-4, the J gene TRBJ2-1; D gene unclear. CDR1 is MRHNA and CDR2 is SNTAGT in the germline V gene. Trimming cost V 6 bases and J 3 bases, with 12 bases left between them. The CDR3 consists of 14 residues. This CDR3 is CASRRSFFYNEQFF. The CDR3 nucleotides read TGTGCCAGCAGGAGGTCTTTCTTCTACAATGAGCAGTTCTTC.

The gene calls are TRBV5-1 and TRBJ1-3; no clear D. Germline V gene lookup returns CDR1 SGHRS and CDR2 YFSETQ. The V end was cut by 4 bases, the J end by 3 bases, with 11 bases between. The CDR3 spans 14 residues. CDR3 sequence reads: CASSPDLFGNTIYF. In nucleotides, the CDR3 is TGCGCCAGCAGCCCTGACCTTTTTGGAAACACCATATATTTT.

The V and J genes are TRBV19 and TRBJ1-4; D remains ambiguous. V dropped 3 bases and J dropped 0 bases, with 11 bases sitting between them. CDR3 length: 16 residues. Germline V lookup: CDR1 LNHDA, CDR2 SQIVND (reference sequence). CDR3 DNA sequence: TGTGCCAGTAGTATTCGGCCCGGACCAACTAATGAAAAACTGTTTTTT. This codes for CASSIRPGPTNEKLFF.

The chain recombines TRBV27 with TRBJ1-1; a weak D match, TRBD1 (5 bases). Deletions cut 6 bases from V and 4 bases from J, with 15 bases between. The germline gives CDR1 MNHEY, CDR2 SMNVEV (reference sequence). The CDR3 consists of 14 residues. The CDR3 DNA reads TGTGCCAGCAGATCTCGGGGCCTCGGCACTGAAGCTTTCTTT. Translating gives CASRSRGLGTEAFF.

This chain connects TRBV4-3 to TRBJ1-2; D is unclear. The CDR3 loop spans 13 amino acids. Germline V gives CDR1 LGHNA, CDR2 YSLEER. V lost 4 bases, J lost 4 bases, and 10 bases lay in between. The chain's CDR3 is CASSPHQLYGYTF. DNA for the CDR3: TGCGCCAGCAGCCCACACCAACTCTATGGCTACACCTTC.

This rearrangement joins TRBV7-2 to TRBJ2-7; TRBD2 matches at 8 bases. Trimming removed 5 bases from V and 5 bases from J; junction bases left unmatched: 11. Germline V gene lookup returns CDR1 SGHTA and CDR2 FQGNSA. CDR3 length equals 15 residues. The CDR3, as DNA: TGTGCCAGCAGCCCTACTACTAGCGGTGCCCACGAGCAGTACTTC. Its protein product is CASSPTTSGAHEQYF.